Described below is a single T cell receptor (beta chain) sequence and its context. Its antigen remains unknown. With 0 bases removed from V and 4 bases from J, the gap between germline ends came to 5 bases. Germline CDR1 LGHDT, CDR2 YNNKEL (reference sequence). The CDR3 runs 13 residues. This sample is part of a study of vaccination effects on CD4 cells after COVID-19. Study context: Sampling of two convalescent patients took place 16 days and one week prior to vaccination.

Culture lasted 10 days before CD4+ T cell isolation. Cultures had half their medium replaced with IL-2 medium on days 3 and 7. TCRdb keeps only in-frame clones here, not all; method: immunoSEQ multiplex PCR. The data show approximately 46,000 clones, approximately 74% seen once. General observations from the study: Convalescent patients were few in the study, and early post-infection timepoints were absent.

The sequence came from a human donor who had a prior SARS-CoV-2 infection. The sample here was CD4+ T cells from PBMCs cultured without peptide, taken before COVID-19 vaccination. The V call is TRBV3-1 (or the pseudogene TRBV3-2), the J call TRBJ2-3, with D tentatively TRBD1 or TRBD2 (5 bases each). The CDR3 sequence: CASSQEGADTQYF. The CDR3 nucleotides are TGTGCCAGCAGCCAAGAGGGGGCAGATACGCAGTATTTT.